The 14 T cell receptor beta chains reported below all come from one sample, sequenced in a study of T cell changes during pregnancy in multiple sclerosis. Here immunoSEQ multiplex PCR was the method, and the copy in TCRdb shows in-frame clones only, minus some. The top ten hold about 0.6% of the sample, which has tens of thousands of clones, just over 90% seen once. The source material was CD4+ T cells from peripheral blood mononuclear cells, sampled after pregnancy. The source of these receptors is a female donor in good health, enrolled as a control in a pregnancy study.

This sequence joins TRBV5-1 and TRBJ2-2; TRBD2 might be the D (5 bases). Germline V gene data show CDR1 as SGHRS and CDR2 as YFSETQ. V was cut by 4 bases and J by 6 bases, with 10 bases left in between. The length of the CDR3 is 13 residues. This chain's CDR3 is CASSRTGSGELFF. CDR3 in DNA: TGCGCCAGCAGCCGGACGGGGTCCGGGGAGCTGTTTTTT. The variable domain in full, with the rest retrieved from reference TRBV5-1 and TRBJ2-2, is KAGVTQTPRYLIKTRGQQVTLSCSPISGHRSVSWYQQTPGQGLQFLFEYFSETQRNKGNFPGRFSGRQFSNSRSEMNVSTLELGDSALYLCASSRTGSGELFFGEGSRLTVL.

This chain uses TRBV6-6 with TRBJ1-1; 7 positions agree with TRBD1. The CDR3 covers 13 residues. J lost 4 bases, V lost 7 bases, and 6 bases had no gene match. From germline, CDR1 is MNHNY and CDR2 SVGAGI (reference sequence). CDR3: CASTRGEFTEAFF. In DNA form, the CDR3 reads TGTGCCAGCACCAGGGGGGAGTTCACTGAAGCTTTCTTT.

V usage is TRBV4-1 and J usage is TRBJ2-1, with D possibly matching TRBD2 (5 bases). CDR1 and CDR2 from the germline V gene are MGHRA and YSYEKL. This CDR3 is 16 amino acids long. The ends were cut back, 3 bases at V and 2 bases at J, with 14 bases in the middle. The CDR3 coding sequence is TGCGCCAGCAGCCATCCAGCGGTACTAGCCTACAATGAGCAGTTCTTC. Amino acids: CASSHPAVLAYNEQFF.

The V call is TRBV11-3, the J call TRBJ2-1; 10 positions match TRBD1. From germline, CDR1 is SGHNT and CDR2 YENEEA. J lost 8 bases, V lost 4 bases, and 8 bases had no gene match. The CDR3 is 15 amino acids. Here the CDR3 reads CASSSHWDRGDEQFF. In DNA form, the CDR3 reads TGTGCCAGCAGCTCCCACTGGGACAGGGGCGATGAGCAGTTCTTC. Complete variable domain (other parts from reference TRBV11-3 and TRBJ2-1): EAGVVQSPRYKIIEKKQPVAFWCNPISGHNTLYWYLQNLGQGPELLIRYENEEAVDDSQLPKDRFSAERLKGVDSTLKIQPAELGDSAVYLCASSSHWDRGDEQFFGPGTRLTVL.

The chain links TRBV5-4 to TRBJ2-7, with a possible D match to TRBD1 (6 bases). The germline V and J ends were trimmed by 4 bases and 0 bases, with 11 bases remaining between them. Germline CDR1 reads SGHNT; CDR2 reads YYREEE (reference sequence). This CDR3 is built from 14 residues. CDR3 DNA sequence: TGTGCCAGCAGCCCGCCAGGGGACTCCTACGAGCAGTACTTC. Translation: CASSPPGDSYEQYF.

The chain combines TRBV6-5 with TRBJ2-6, with 11 nucleotides matching TRBD1. The CDR3 has 15 amino acids. The germline V gene encodes CDR1 MNHEY and CDR2 SVGAGI. Germline trimming cut 6 bases from V and 3 bases from J; bases unmatched to any gene: 1. CDR3 DNA: TGTGCCAGCAGGGACAGGGGGCTTGGGGCCAACGTCCTGACTTTC. Translation gives CASRDRGLGANVLTF.

The V gene is TRBV9, the J gene TRBJ2-7; TRBD2 agrees at 7 bases. V shed 0 bases, J shed 3 bases, and the junction held 6 bases outside the gene matches. This CDR3 is 15 amino acids long. CDR1 SGDLS and CDR2 YYNGEE come from the germline V gene. CDR3 in DNA: TGTGCCAGCAGCGTAGAGGGCAGGGAGGGCTACGAGCAGTACTTC. It yields the protein CASSVEGREGYEQYF.

The V gene is TRBV4-3, the J gene TRBJ2-5, with 7 bases matching TRBD2. The CDR3 is 15 residues long. With V trimmed by 0 bases and J by 5 bases, 6 bases remained unmatched. Germline CDR1 and CDR2: LGHNA and YSLEER. As DNA, the CDR3 is TGCGCCAGCAGCCAAGATCCCAGCGGGATCGAGACCCAGTACTTC. Its protein product is CASSQDPSGIETQYF.

The genes are TRBV6-1 and TRBJ2-7, with 8 nucleotides matching TRBD1. The CDR3 sequence is 13 residues long. CDR1 and CDR2 from the germline V gene are MNHNS and SASEGT. J was trimmed by 2 bases and V by 8 bases; bases with no gene match: 5. CDR3 loop: CASGLDRAYEQYF. The CDR3 DNA reads as TGTGCCAGCGGGTTGGACAGGGCCTACGAGCAGTACTTC.

The V and J genes are TRBV27 and TRBJ2-2, with a weak D call TRBD1 (5 bases). With 3 bases removed from V and 4 bases from J, the gap between germline ends came to 15 bases. The CDR3 is 16 residues long. Per the germline V gene, CDR1 is MNHEY and CDR2 is SMNVEV (reference sequence). CDR3 bases: TGTGCCAGCAGTTTCAAGGCAGGGTGGGGCACCGGGGAGCTGTTTTTT. This sequence encodes CASSFKAGWGTGELFF.

This chain joins TRBV5-1 and TRBJ2-2; perhaps TRBD2 as D (6 bases). The CDR3 is 15 residues long. The germline V gene has CDR1 SGHRS and CDR2 YFSETQ. Trimming left V 4 bases short and J 3 bases short, with 13 bases between. CDR3 residues: CASSPTSGDTGELFF. DNA of the CDR3: TGCGCCAGCAGCCCGACTTCGGGGGACACCGGGGAGCTGTTTTTT.

V is TRBV18 and J is TRBJ2-7; D might be TRBD1 (5 bases). V dropped 3 bases and J dropped 2 bases, with 8 bases sitting between them. The germline V gene encodes CDR1 KGHSH and CDR2 LQKENI. The CDR3 contains 13 residues. CDR3 protein: CASSPVTAYEQYF. Written as DNA, the CDR3 is TGTGCCAGCTCACCGGTGACAGCCTACGAGCAGTACTTC. The whole variable domain, filled in from reference TRBV18 and TRBJ2-7, reads NAGVMQNPRHLVRRRGQEARLRCSPMKGHSHVYWYRQLPEEGLKFMVYLQKENIIDESGMPKERFSAEFPKEGPSILRIQQVVRGDSAAYFCASSPVTAYEQYFGPGTRLTVT.

V usage is TRBV5-6 and J usage is TRBJ1-3; D unresolved. V was cut by 0 bases and J by 7 bases, with 11 bases left in between. The CDR3 covers 14 residues. Germline CDR1 reads SGHDT; CDR2 reads YYEEEE. The CDR3 DNA reads TGTGCCAGCAGCTTGGACAGCCAGGTGAACACCATATATTTT. Translated: CASSLDSQVNTIYF.

This clone was recorded a few times. This sequence joins TRBV2 and TRBJ1-4, with a possible D match to TRBD1 (6 bases). Germline V gene data show CDR1 as SNHLY and CDR2 as FYNNEI. This CDR3 spans 14 amino acids. With 6 bases removed from V and 8 bases from J, the gap between germline ends came to 16 bases. The CDR3 spells CASRDTKTGEKLFF. CDR3 nucleotide sequence: TGTGCCAGCAGAGACACAAAGACAGGCGAAAAACTGTTTTTT.